The rows below give T cell receptor beta chains drawn from one sample of a study of blood T cell repertoires in COVID-19. The assay was immunoSEQ multiplex PCR, and TCRdb's table has in-frame clones only and misses some. The sample contains some 140,000 clones, approximately 77% of which appear only once. Sequencing input: peripheral blood. All receptors come from a man older than 75 with acute or convalescent COVID-19. The CDR3 runs from the conserved cysteine through the conserved F or W. Each record gives: clone size, V gene, D gene, J gene, CDR3 protein, CDR3 DNA. A D gene is named only where the DNA matches it firmly. Size is omitted from some rows. Given values are once, few, many or a class for expanded clones.

clone size: -
V gene: TRBV10-3
D gene: TRBD2
J gene: TRBJ2-2
CDR3 protein: CAITGGSNTGELFF
CDR3 DNA: TGTGCCATCACGGGAGGGTCAAACACCGGGGAGCTGTTTTTT

clone size: -
V gene: TRBV28
D gene: -
J gene: TRBJ2-5
CDR3 protein: CASSSPAGAGEMETQYF
CDR3 DNA: TGTGCCAGCAGTTCCCCCGCCGGTGCAGGGGAGATGGAGACCCAGTACTTC

clone size: once
V gene: TRBV5-1
D gene: TRBD2
J gene: TRBJ2-1
CDR3 protein: CASSTPGLAHRSEQFF
CDR3 DNA: TGCGCCAGCAGCACGCCGGGACTAGCGCATCGTAGCGAGCAGTTCTTC

clone size: -
V gene: TRBV7-3
D gene: -
J gene: TRBJ2-1
CDR3 protein: CASSRSGAYNEQFF
CDR3 DNA: TGTGCCAGCAGCCGTTCAGGGGCCTACAATGAGCAGTTCTTC

clone size: -
V gene: TRBV5-6
D gene: -
J gene: TRBJ2-1
CDR3 protein: CASSLGPGRGPREQFF
CDR3 DNA: TGTGCCAGCAGCTTGGGGCCCGGGAGGGGGCCGCGAGAGCAGTTCTTC

clone size: -
V gene: TRBV5-4
D gene: TRBD2
J gene: TRBJ2-4
CDR3 protein: CASSWGLAGVAKNIQYF
CDR3 DNA: TGTGCCAGCAGCTGGGGACTAGCGGGGGTAGCCAAAAACATTCAGTACTTC

clone size: -
V gene: TRBV29-1
D gene: TRBD1
J gene: TRBJ2-7
CDR3 protein: CSVGMTGGFKYEQYF
CDR3 DNA: TGCAGCGTTGGGATGACAGGGGGTTTTAAGTACGAGCAGTACTTC

clone size: -
V gene: TRBV7-2
D gene: -
J gene: TRBJ2-1
CDR3 protein: CASRPGQFPWRGADNEQFF
CDR3 DNA: TGTGCCAGCAGACCGGGACAGTTCCCCTGGCGGGGGGCCGACAATGAGCAGTTCTTC

clone size: -
V gene: TRBV18
D gene: -
J gene: TRBJ2-4
CDR3 protein: CASSPRTGGTKNIQYF
CDR3 DNA: TGTGCCAGCTCACCTAGGACCGGGGGAACCAAAAACATTCAGTACTTC

clone size: -
V gene: TRBV28
D gene: -
J gene: TRBJ1-2
CDR3 protein: CASSFRGLGYGYTF
CDR3 DNA: TGTGCCAGCAGTTTTCGGGGTTTGGGCTATGGCTACACCTTC

clone size: -
V gene: TRBV9
D gene: -
J gene: TRBJ2-3
CDR3 protein: CASTEGATDTQYF
CDR3 DNA: TGTGCCAGCACGGAAGGGGCCACAGATACGCAGTATTTT

clone size: -
V gene: TRBV23-1
D gene: -
J gene: TRBJ2-5
CDR3 protein: CASSQRDRTQYF
CDR3 DNA: TGCGCCAGCAGTCAAAGAGATCGGACCCAGTACTTC

clone size: -
V gene: TRBV2
D gene: -
J gene: TRBJ1-4
CDR3 protein: CASSFTGNEKLFF
CDR3 DNA: TGTGCCAGCAGCTTTACCGGGAATGAAAAACTGTTTTTT

clone size: -
V gene: TRBV19
D gene: -
J gene: TRBJ1-1
CDR3 protein: CASSPGVEGTEAFF
CDR3 DNA: TGTGCCAGTAGCCCCGGGGTTGAGGGCACTGAAGCTTTCTTT

clone size: -
V gene: TRBV5-4
D gene: -
J gene: TRBJ2-2
CDR3 protein: CASSPANTGELFF
CDR3 DNA: TGTGCCAGCAGCCCGGCGAACACCGGGGAGCTGTTTTTT

clone size: few
V gene: TRBV10-3
D gene: TRBD1
J gene: TRBJ1-2
CDR3 protein: CAITKGQGANYGYTF
CDR3 DNA: TGTGCCATCACCAAAGGACAGGGGGCCAACTATGGCTACACCTTC

clone size: few
V gene: TRBV28
D gene: -
J gene: TRBJ1-4
CDR3 protein: CASLETGSGEKLFF
CDR3 DNA: TGTGCCAGCCTCGAAACAGGGTCCGGTGAAAAACTGTTTTTT

clone size: -
V gene: TRBV6-5
D gene: -
J gene: TRBJ1-2
CDR3 protein: CASSPSEGYGYTF
CDR3 DNA: TGTGCCAGCAGCCCATCTGAGGGCTATGGCTACACCTTC

clone size: -
V gene: TRBV13
D gene: TRBD2
J gene: TRBJ2-3
CDR3 protein: CASSLGTSVGDTQYF
CDR3 DNA: TGTGCCAGCAGCCTCGGGACTAGCGTGGGAGATACGCAGTATTTT

clone size: -
V gene: TRBV7-2
D gene: TRBD1
J gene: TRBJ2-7
CDR3 protein: CASSPSNRGQNEQYF
CDR3 DNA: TGTGCCAGCAGCCCATCAAACAGGGGGCAGAACGAGCAGTACTTC

clone size: -
V gene: TRBV2
D gene: -
J gene: TRBJ1-4
CDR3 protein: CASSLGVVNEKLFF
CDR3 DNA: TGTGCCAGCAGTCTCGGGGTCGTTAATGAAAAACTGTTTTTT

clone size: -
V gene: TRBV3-1/TRBV3-2
D gene: -
J gene: TRBJ2-7
CDR3 protein: CASSPSLRSEQYF
CDR3 DNA: TGTGCCAGCAGCCCTTCACTTAGGAGTGAGCAGTACTTC

clone size: -
V gene: TRBV5-1
D gene: TRBD1
J gene: TRBJ2-2
CDR3 protein: CASSWGQVGTGELFF
CDR3 DNA: TGCGCCAGCAGCTGGGGACAGGTCGGCACCGGGGAGCTGTTTTTT

clone size: -
V gene: TRBV7-9
D gene: TRBD2
J gene: TRBJ2-7
CDR3 protein: CASSSRLAGDLAQYF
CDR3 DNA: TGTGCCAGCAGCTCCCGACTAGCGGGGGACCTTGCGCAGTACTTC

clone size: -
V gene: TRBV24-1
D gene: -
J gene: TRBJ1-2
CDR3 protein: CATSETGYGYTF
CDR3 DNA: TGTGCCACCAGTGAGACAGGCTATGGCTACACCTTC

clone size: -
V gene: TRBV6-2/TRBV6-3
D gene: TRBD2
J gene: TRBJ2-3
CDR3 protein: CASSTPGTSGGTQYF
CDR3 DNA: TGTGCCAGCAGCACACCCGGGACTAGCGGGGGGACGCAGTATTTT

clone size: -
V gene: TRBV5-6
D gene: -
J gene: TRBJ1-1
CDR3 protein: CASSPPFGGGMAFF
CDR3 DNA: TGTGCCAGCAGCCCCCCCTTCGGCGGCGGTATGGCTTTCTTT

clone size: -
V gene: TRBV10-3
D gene: -
J gene: TRBJ2-3
CDR3 protein: CAISGSLVLPLDTQYF
CDR3 DNA: TGTGCCATCAGTGGATCTCTAGTTCTGCCGTTAGATACGCAGTATTTT

clone size: once
V gene: TRBV24-1
D gene: -
J gene: TRBJ2-7
CDR3 protein: CATRGELGGEQYF
CDR3 DNA: TGTGCCACCCGCGGGGAGTTGGGCGGCGAGCAGTACTTC

clone size: -
V gene: TRBV5-1
D gene: TRBD1
J gene: TRBJ2-7
CDR3 protein: CASSTSTGDEQYF
CDR3 DNA: TGCGCCAGCAGCACGTCCACAGGGGACGAGCAGTACTTC

clone size: few
V gene: TRBV19
D gene: TRBD1
J gene: TRBJ2-3
CDR3 protein: CASSILSTGGADTQYF
CDR3 DNA: TGTGCCAGTAGTATCCTATCGACAGGGGGCGCAGATACGCAGTATTTT

clone size: few
V gene: TRBV18
D gene: -
J gene: TRBJ2-5
CDR3 protein: CASSPQGETQYF
CDR3 DNA: TGTGCCAGCTCACCCCAGGGGGAGACCCAGTACTTC

clone size: -
V gene: TRBV5-5
D gene: -
J gene: TRBJ2-1
CDR3 protein: CASSLGLQSSYNEQFF
CDR3 DNA: TGTGCCAGCAGCTTGGGTCTACAGAGCTCCTACAATGAGCAGTTCTTC

clone size: -
V gene: TRBV10-3
D gene: TRBD1
J gene: TRBJ1-2
CDR3 protein: CATNRGHYYGYTF
CDR3 DNA: TGTGCCACAAACAGGGGGCACTACTATGGCTACACCTTC